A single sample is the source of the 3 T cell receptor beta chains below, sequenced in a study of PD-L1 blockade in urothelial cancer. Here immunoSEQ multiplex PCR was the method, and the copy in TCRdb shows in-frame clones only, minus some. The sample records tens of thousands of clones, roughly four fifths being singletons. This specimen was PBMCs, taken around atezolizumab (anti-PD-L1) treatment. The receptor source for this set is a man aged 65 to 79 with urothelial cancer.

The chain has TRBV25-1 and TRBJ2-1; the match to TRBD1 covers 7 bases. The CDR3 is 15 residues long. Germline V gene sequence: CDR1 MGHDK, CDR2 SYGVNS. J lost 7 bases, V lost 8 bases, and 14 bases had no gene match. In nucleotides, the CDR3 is TGTGCCAGCGCCTCTCAGGGGGAAAGGGTGAATGAGCAGTTCTTC. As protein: CASASQGERVNEQFF. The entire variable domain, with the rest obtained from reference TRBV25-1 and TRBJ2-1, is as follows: EADIYQTPRYLVIGTGKKITLECSQTMGHDKMYWYQQDPGMELHLIHYSYGVNSTEKGDLSSESTVSRIRTEHFPLTLESARPSHTSQYLCASASQGERVNEQFFGPGTRLTVL.

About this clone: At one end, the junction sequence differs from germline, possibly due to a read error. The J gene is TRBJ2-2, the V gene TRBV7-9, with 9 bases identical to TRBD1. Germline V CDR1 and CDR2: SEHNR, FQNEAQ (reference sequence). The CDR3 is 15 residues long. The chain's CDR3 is CASRQGTGNPGELFF. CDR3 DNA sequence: TGTGCCAGCAGACAGGGGACAGGGAACCCCGGGGAGCTGTTTTTT.

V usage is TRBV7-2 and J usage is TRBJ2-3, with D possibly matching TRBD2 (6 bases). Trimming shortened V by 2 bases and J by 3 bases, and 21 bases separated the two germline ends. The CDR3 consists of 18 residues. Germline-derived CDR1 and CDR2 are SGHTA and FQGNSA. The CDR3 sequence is CASSLTPLRRGKTDTQYF. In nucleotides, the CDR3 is TGTGCCAGCAGCTTAACCCCACTAAGGAGGGGAAAGACAGATACGCAGTATTTT. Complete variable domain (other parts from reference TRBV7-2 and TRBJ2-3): GAGVSQSPSNKVTEKGKDVELRCDPISGHTALYWYRQSLGQGLEFLIYFQGNSAPDKSGLPSDRFSAERTGGSVSTLTIQRTQQEDSAVYLCASSLTPLRRGKTDTQYFGPGTRLTVL.